The 20 T cell receptor beta chains below were found in one sample sequenced in a study of human T cells and chemical hapten exposure (dated by TCRdb to the early 2020s). The library was built by means of RACE. Sequencer: NextSeq 500. TCRdb reworked the public reads: Q25 trimming with fastp, MiXCR clone assembly, productive beta chains retained. Each CDR3 protein gets just one entry, which takes the most common genes and DNA from the rows behind it. In all, the sample holds more than 250,000 distinct CDR3 sequences, and 7.7% of those were seen once. The ten largest clones capture more than 0.95% of the sample. The sample's time point label, in plain terms: pre-sensitization, week 0. This specimen's treatment or condition label, interpreted: therapeutic diphenylcyclopropenone sensitization with weekly scalp DPC. This sample comprised whole blood, obtained in connection with sensitization to the hapten diphenylcyclopropenone (DPC). Every receptor here comes from a young man with alopecia areata. Some clones in this sample may be carry-over from other donors' samples.

The chain combines TRBV9 with TRBJ1-2, with a weak D call TRBD1 (6 bases). V lost 4 bases and J 4 bases, leaving 20 bases between the germline ends. The CDR3 totals 16 residues. Per the germline V gene, CDR1 is SGDLS and CDR2 is YYNGEE. The DNA of the CDR3 is TGTGCCAGCAGCCGAGGGGGACTCCCCAAGATCTATGGCTACACCTTC. Translation gives CASSRGGLPKIYGYTF. The entire variable domain, with the rest obtained from reference TRBV9 and TRBJ1-2, is as follows: DSGVTQTPKHLITATGQRVTLRCSPRSGDLSVYWYQQSLDQGLQFLIQYYNGEERAKGNILERFSAQQFPDLHSELNLSSLELGDSALYFCASSRGGLPKIYGYTFGSGTRLTVV.

This clonotype was picked up a small number of times. V gene TRBV9 combines with J gene TRBJ2-5, with TRBD1 matching 7 bases. The V gene's germline CDR1 is SGDLS and CDR2 YYNGEE. The trim removed 3 bases at V and 4 bases at J, leaving 6 bases unmatched. The CDR3 covers 14 residues. The CDR3 protein is CASSDRGGGETQYF. DNA for the CDR3: TGTGCCAGCAGCGACAGGGGTGGAGGAGAGACCCAGTACTTC.

This clonotype showed up just a few times. The chain uses TRBV4-1 and TRBJ2-7; D remains ambiguous. Trimming removed 1 base from V and 6 bases from J, with 10 bases in between. The CDR3 consists of 13 residues. CDR1 is MGHRA and CDR2 is YSYEKL in the germline V gene. In DNA, the CDR3 is TGCGCCAGCAGCCAAGTATCAGTAGGCGAGCAGTACTTC. Amino acid sequence: CASSQVSVGEQYF.

This clonotype has ten or more counts. The rearrangement joins TRBV6-2 or TRBV6-3 to TRBJ2-1; D gene uncertain. Per germline, CDR1 MNHEY and CDR2 SVGEGT. This CDR3 region has 15 residues. V was cut by 0 bases and J by 2 bases, with 8 bases left in between. CDR3 in DNA: TGTGCCAGCAGTTACTCGAACTCGCCCTACAATGAGCAGTTCTTC. Amino acids: CASSYSNSPYNEQFF.

The rearrangement joins TRBV5-6 to TRBJ1-5, with D hard to call. V lost 1 base, J lost 0 bases, and 8 bases lay in between. The germline V gene has CDR1 SGHDT and CDR2 YYEEEE. CDR3 length: 15 amino acids. The DNA for the CDR3 is TGTGCCAGCAGCTTGTGGCGACATAGCAATCAGCCCCAGCATTTT. Encoded protein: CASSLWRHSNQPQHF.

V and J are TRBV5-5 and TRBJ1-1; D is uncertain. V shed 0 bases and J shed 6 bases, with 9 bases lying between them. The CDR3 totals 13 residues. Germline assignment: CDR1 SGHKS and CDR2 YYEKEE (reference sequence). CDR3 DNA: TGTGCCAGCAGCTTGGTTCCCTTGCCTGAAGCTTTCTTT. It encodes CASSLVPLPEAFF.

This clonotype was counted only a few times. The chain has TRBV2 and TRBJ1-1; D perhaps matches TRBD1 (5 bases). The CDR3 loop spans 19 amino acids. The V end was cut by 4 bases, the J end by 1 base, with 25 bases between. Germline V lookup: CDR1 SNHLY, CDR2 FYNNEI. The CDR3 region has the DNA TGTGCCAGCAGTGCAACTATTCCGGGACTTGAGATACGGAACACTGAAGCTTTCTTT. Encoded protein: CASSATIPGLEIRNTEAFF.

This clonotype was seen only a few times. CDR3 nucleotides: TGCAGCGTTGAAGATCATCCAGGTTCACCCCTCCACTTT. It yields the protein CSVEDHPGSPLHF. The chain is built from TRBV29-1 and TRBJ1-6, with D uncertain. The CDR3 totals 13 residues. Germline V lookup: CDR1 SQVTM, CDR2 ANQGSEA. V lost 0 bases to trimming and J lost 9 bases, with 9 bases between them.

V and J are TRBV6-5 and TRBJ1-2; perhaps TRBD1 as D (6 bases). V lost 3 bases, J lost 5 bases, and 19 bases lay in between. This CDR3 comprises 16 residues. Per germline, CDR1 MNHEY and CDR2 SVGAGI. DNA of the CDR3: TGTGCCAGCAGTTATGACAGGACCAGCTCCTCATATGGCTACACCTTC. Translating gives CASSYDRTSSSYGYTF.

The chain is built from TRBV18 and TRBJ2-3; 7 bases match TRBD1. Losses at the gene ends were 4 bases for V and 2 bases for J; bases not matched to a gene: 6. CDR3 size: 15 residues. CDR1 is KGHSH, CDR2 LQKENI, per germline. DNA of the CDR3: TGTGCCAGCTCACGAGGACAGGTCCCCACAGATACGCAGTATTTT. Its protein is CASSRGQVPTDTQYF. Full variable domain (rest looked up from reference TRBV18 and TRBJ2-3): NAGVMQNPRHLVRRRGQEARLRCSPMKGHSHVYWYRQLPEEGLKFMVYLQKENIIDESGMPKERFSAEFPKEGPSILRIQQVVRGDSAAYFCASSRGQVPTDTQYFGPGTRLTVL.

The sample holds a few counts of this clonotype. This chain links TRBV7-2 with TRBJ2-5; D not certain. With 2 bases removed from V and 1 base from J, the gap between germline ends came to 5 bases. In germline, CDR1 is SGHTA, CDR2 FQGNSA. This CDR3 comprises 13 residues. This CDR3 is CASSLLAQETQYF. CDR3 in DNA: TGTGCCAGCAGCTTACTGGCCCAAGAGACCCAGTACTTC.

This clonotype was detected a few times. The rearrangement links TRBV4-1 to TRBJ1-5; 9 bases agree with TRBD1. Trimming cost V 5 bases and J 0 bases; bases outside gene matches: 11. This CDR3 comprises 18 residues. In germline, CDR1 is MGHRA, CDR2 YSYEKL. CDR3 in amino acids: CASSGRDRVFGSNQPQHF. CDR3 in DNA: TGCGCCAGCAGCGGCCGGGACAGGGTCTTCGGTAGCAATCAGCCCCAGCATTTT.

The chain is built from TRBV5-4 and TRBJ1-2, with D tentatively TRBD1 (6 bases). Germline V gene lookup returns CDR1 SGHNT and CDR2 YYREEE (reference sequence). The CDR3 loop spans 13 amino acids. The ends were cut back, 4 bases at V and 5 bases at J, with 12 bases in the middle. In nucleotides, the CDR3 is TGTGCCAGCAGCCCCCGACAGGATTATGGCTACACCTTC. It translates to CASSPRQDYGYTF.

This clonotype came up many times. CDR3 nucleotide sequence: TGTGCCATCAGTGAGATTGGTCAGGGGCCTTACAATGAGCAGTTCTTC. As protein: CAISEIGQGPYNEQFF. The chain links TRBV10-3 to TRBJ2-1; the D gene is possibly TRBD1 (6 bases). The CDR3 loop spans 16 amino acids. V was cut by 2 bases and J by 4 bases, with 15 bases left in between. The germline gives CDR1 ENHRY, CDR2 SYGVKD.

This clonotype was seen a few times. V gene TRBV27 combines with J gene TRBJ1-1; perhaps TRBD1 as D (6 bases). The germline V gene has CDR1 MNHEY and CDR2 SMNVEV (reference sequence). The CDR3 consists of 14 residues. Deletions cut 4 bases from V and 1 base from J, with 10 bases between. The CDR3 DNA reads as TGTGCCAGCAGTTACGGGACATGGAACACTGAAGCTTTCTTT. Translated, it gives CASSYGTWNTEAFF.

This clonotype has ten or more counts. This chain links TRBV4-3 with TRBJ1-2; D remains unclear. The length of the CDR3 is 15 residues. The ends were cut back, 1 base at V and 2 bases at J, with 11 bases in the middle. CDR1 and CDR2 (germline): LGHNA, YSLEER. The CDR3 DNA is TGCGCCAGCAGCCAAGCCGGGGAAACCAACTATGGCTACACCTTC. Encoded protein: CASSQAGETNYGYTF.

The chain joins TRBV12-3 or TRBV12-4 to TRBJ2-2; 12 nucleotides line up with TRBD2. The trim removed 7 bases at V and 4 bases at J, leaving 10 bases unmatched. CDR3 length: 17 residues. The DNA for the CDR3 is TGTGCCAGCACACCATTCGGACTAGCGGGGTCCACCGGGGAGCTGTTTTTT. This encodes CASTPFGLAGSTGELFF.

V usage is TRBV12-3 or TRBV12-4 and J usage is TRBJ2-7; D might be TRBD1 (6 bases). Trimming removed 3 bases at V and 2 bases at J, with 8 bases between. The CDR3 is 13 amino acids. CDR3 in DNA: TGTGCCAGCAGTTTGGGGGCCACCTACGAGCAGTACGTC. This codes for CASSLGATYEQYV.

This clonotype appeared many times. The rearrangement joins TRBV6-5 to TRBJ1-3; no reliable D call. The CDR3 sequence is 11 residues long. Germline assignment: CDR1 MNHEY and CDR2 SVGAGI. The V gene lost 10 bases and the J gene lost 2 bases, with 6 bases spanning the gap. The CDR3 sequence: CATEAGNTIYF. CDR3 bases: TGTGCCACCGAAGCTGGAAACACCATATATTTT.

The sample holds a few counts of this clonotype. The CDR3 nucleotides are TGTGCCAGCAGCGGGGTGGGGGAATTGGAAGAGACCCAGTACTTC. Its translation is CASSGVGELEETQYF. The chain recombines TRBV5-8 with TRBJ2-5, with D perhaps given as TRBD1 or TRBD2 (5 bases each). The CDR3 loop spans 15 amino acids. Germline CDR1 and CDR2: SGHTS and YDEGEE. V was trimmed by 4 bases and J by 3 bases, leaving 16 bases between them.